This is a list of T cell receptor beta chains from one sample in a study of blood T cell repertoires in COVID-19. Libraries were prepared by immunoSEQ multiplex PCR; TCRdb keeps only in-frame clonotypes and omits some of them. Here the sample spans a few hundred thousand clones, about 92% being singletons. Material for sequencing was PBMCs or T cells enriched from blood (not recorded which). All receptors come from a woman aged 25 to 39 who had recovered from COVID-19. CDR3s include the opening cysteine and the closing phenylalanine or tryptophan. The D gene is left open where the match is weak. Not every row has a clone size; where given, it reads once, few, many or a size class.

>TRBJ1-1|-|TRBD1|TRBV28
TGTGCCAGCAATGGACAGGGGCCACACACTGAAGCTTTCTTT
CASNGQGPHTEAFF
>TRBJ1-3|-|-|TRBV28
TGTGCCAGCACCCAAGGGGCAGCCGGAAACACCATATATTTT
CASTQGAAGNTIYF
>TRBJ1-3|-|-|TRBV5-3
TGTGCCAGCATCCGCCCAGGGTATATGGGAAACACCATATATTTT
CASIRPGYMGNTIYF
>TRBJ1-1|-|TRBD1|TRBV2
TGTGCCAGCAGTCGGCAGGGGGCGACCACTGAAGCTTTCTTT
CASSRQGATTEAFF
>TRBJ2-5|-|-|TRBV12-3/TRBV12-4
TGTGCCAGCGGAAGAGAGGGGACCCAGTACTTC
CASGREGTQYF
>TRBJ1-2|-|-|TRBV15
TGTGCCACCAGCAGGGACATAAACTATGGCTACACCTTC
CATSRDINYGYTF
>TRBJ1-1|-|-|TRBV10-3
TGTGCCACCAAGGGACTGAGGAACACTGAAGCTTTCTTT
CATKGLRNTEAFF
>TRBJ1-2|-|-|TRBV7-9
TGTGCCAGCAGCTTAGCAGGCGGGGGCTATGGCTACACCTTC
CASSLAGGGYGYTF
>TRBJ1-4|-|TRBD1|TRBV7-3
TGTGCCAGCAGCTTAATCTTCCGGGACAGGGGGGTCCGGGACCCTGAAAAACTGTTTTTT
CASSLIFRDRGVRDPEKLFF
>TRBJ2-7|-|TRBD1|TRBV7-8
TGTGCCAGCAGCCTAACCCGACAGGGTACGAGGGAGCAGTACTTC
CASSLTRQGTREQYF
>TRBJ1-4|-|-|TRBV28
TGTGCCAGCAGTTTGGGGTCGGGAGGCGAAAAACTGTTTTTT
CASSLGSGGEKLFF
>TRBJ1-4|-|-|TRBV4-2
TGTGCCAGCAGCCAAGATGCCAGTGCAACTAATGAAAAACTGTTTTTT
CASSQDASATNEKLFF
>TRBJ1-4|-|TRBD1|TRBV7-9
TGTGCCAGCAGCCTTCTAGGACAGGCAACTAATGAAAAACTGTTTTTT
CASSLLGQATNEKLFF
>TRBJ1-2|-|-|TRBV10-3
TGTGCCATCAGCGAGGACAGCCCGAACTATGGCTACACCTTC
CAISEDSPNYGYTF
>TRBJ2-7|-|-|TRBV2
TGTGCCAGCCTCCAATCCGGGGCCTACGAGCAGTACTTC
CASLQSGAYEQYF
>TRBJ1-2|-|-|TRBV6-5
TGTGCCAGCAGTCCTTATGACAGATCTAACTATGGCTACACCTTC
CASSPYDRSNYGYTF
>TRBJ1-5|-|TRBD1|TRBV6-2/TRBV6-3
TGTGCCAGCAGCACGGTGACAGGGCCCACGTTGGGAGGCAATCAGCCCCAGCATTTT
CASSTVTGPTLGGNQPQHF
>TRBJ2-7|-|-|TRBV28
TGTGCCACCATAGGACAGTCCTACGAGCAGTACTTC
CATIGQSYEQYF
>TRBJ1-3|-|-|TRBV3-1/TRBV3-2
TGTGCCAGCAGCCAAGGGACAACTGGAAACACCATATATTTT
CASSQGTTGNTIYF
>TRBJ1-2|few|-|TRBV28
TGTGCCAGCAGTTTGGAGAGGGCATATGGCTACACCTTC
CASSLERAYGYTF
>TRBJ1-2|-|-|TRBV5-6
TGTGCCAGCAGCTATGACAAGAACTATGGCTACACCTTC
CASSYDKNYGYTF
>TRBJ2-5|-|-|TRBV4-3
TGCGCCAGCAGCCAAGACGGAGAGGTTTCGGAGACCCAGTACTTC
CASSQDGEVSETQYF
>TRBJ2-3|-|-|TRBV10-3
TGTGCCATTGGACAGTCGCTGGGCACAGATACGCAGTATTTT
CAIGQSLGTDTQYF
>TRBJ2-4|-|-|TRBV7-2
TGTGCCAGCAGCTTAGGAGGGCCCGGGAACATTCAGTACTTC
CASSLGGPGNIQYF
>TRBJ1-1|-|TRBD1|TRBV27
TGTGCCAGCAGTCCCCAGGGGGCCACTGAAGCTTTCTTT
CASSPQGATEAFF
>TRBJ1-2|-|TRBD1|TRBV18
TGTGCCAGCTCACCAGTGACAGGGGTTAACTATGGCTACACCTTC
CASSPVTGVNYGYTF
>TRBJ1-4|-|-|TRBV20-1
TGCAGTGCTAGCCCGGGTCAACTTTTT
CSASPGQLF
>TRBJ1-2|-|-|TRBV12-3/TRBV12-4
TGTGCCAGCAGTTTGCCCTACAACTATGGCTACACCTTC
CASSLPYNYGYTF
>TRBJ1-6|-|TRBD1|TRBV2
TGTGCCAGCAATCGACAGGGGGCGTATTCACCCCTCCACTTT
CASNRQGAYSPLHF
>TRBJ1-2|-|-|TRBV3-1/TRBV3-2
TGTGCCAGCAGCCAAGATCTCGGGGGGAACGGCTACACCTTC
CASSQDLGGNGYTF
>TRBJ1-1|-|-|TRBV27
TGTGCCAGCAGCCTCACAGGGTACAACACTGAAGCTTTCTTT
CASSLTGYNTEAFF
>TRBJ2-7|-|-|TRBV15
TGTGCCACCAGAACTTTTACAGGGGAGGACGAGCAGTACTTC
CATRTFTGEDEQYF
>TRBJ2-7|-|TRBD2|TRBV7-8
TGTGCCACCAGTCGGCTAGCGGGAGGGGGCTCCTACGAGCAGTACTTC
CATSRLAGGGSYEQYF
>TRBJ1-2|-|-|TRBV19
TGTGCCAGTACCCCGACAGCGATTTATGGCTACACCTTC
CASTPTAIYGYTF
>TRBJ2-3|-|-|TRBV27
TGTGCCAGCAGTACAGGGAGTACAGATACGCAGTATTTT
CASSTGSTDTQYF